This is a list of T cell receptor beta chains from one sample in a study of blood T cell repertoires in COVID-19. Assay: immunoSEQ multiplex PCR; the TCRdb copy retains only in-frame clones and omits some. The table has about 150,000 clones, approximately 85% seen once; the top ten hold approximately 3.6%. Sequencing input: PBMCs or T cells enriched from blood (not recorded which). These TCRs come from a woman between 45 and 65 years old with acute COVID-19. Each CDR3 is given with its conserved first and last residue. D genes are given only for firm matches. Only some rows state a clone size, as once, few, many or a class for expanded clones.

v_call	clone_size	j_call	d_call	cdr3_length	cdr3_nt	cdr3_aa
TRBV24-1	.	TRBJ2-1	TRBD2	17	TGTGCCACCAGTGACATGGGACTAGCGGGAGGAAACGGTGAGCAGTTCTTC	CATSDMGLAGGNGEQFF
TRBV5-4	.	TRBJ2-6	TRBD1	17	TGTGCCAGCAGCCCAGGGGGCGTCCTCTCTGGGGCCAACGTCCTGACTTTC	CASSPGGVLSGANVLTF
TRBV6-2/TRBV6-3	.	TRBJ2-3	.	19	TGTGCCAGCAGTTCTCCTCGGTTCTCCCCCAGGGTGAGGACAGATACGCAGTATTTT	CASSSPRFSPRVRTDTQYF
TRBV18	.	TRBJ1-1	.	11	TGTGCCAGCCAAACCGGGGTTGAAGCTTTCTTT	CASQTGVEAFF
TRBV10-3	few	TRBJ2-1	TRBD1	13	TGTGCCGCCCAGGGACAGGAGGGGAATGAGCAGTTCTTC	CAAQGQEGNEQFF
TRBV18	.	TRBJ2-1	TRBD1	12	TGTGCCAGCGTAGACGGGACAGGGGAGCAGTTCTTC	CASVDGTGEQFF
TRBV11-1	.	TRBJ2-2	TRBD1	15	TGTGCCAGCAGCTGGGACAGGGAGAACACCGGGGAGCTGTTTTTT	CASSWDRENTGELFF
TRBV5-5	.	TRBJ2-3	TRBD2	16	TGTGCCAGCAGCTACCGGGTAGCGGGAGGAAAAAATACGCAGTATTTT	CASSYRVAGGKNTQYF
TRBV7-9	few	TRBJ1-1	TRBD1	14	TGTGCCAGCAGCTCAATTACCGGGACAGGGCATGCTTTCTTT	CASSSITGTGHAFF
TRBV24-1	.	TRBJ1-2	TRBD1	14	TGTGCCACCAGTGAACAGGGGGCGACGAGGGGCTACACCTTC	CATSEQGATRGYTF
TRBV10-1	once	TRBJ2-1	TRBD1	14	TGCGCCAGCAGTGCGACAGGGGGGTCCGGTGAGCAGTTCTTC	CASSATGGSGEQFF
TRBV11-3	.	TRBJ2-1	.	12	TGTGCCAGCAGCATACAAAGAGGTGAGCAGTTCTTC	CASSIQRGEQFF
TRBV3-1/TRBV3-2	.	TRBJ2-7	TRBD2	17	TGTGCCAGCAGCCAAGGCATCCCTACGGGAGGTATCTACGAGCAGTACTTC	CASSQGIPTGGIYEQYF
TRBV4-1	.	TRBJ1-2	.	13	TGCGCCAGCAGCCAAGAGGAGGGGAGTGGCTACACCTTC	CASSQEEGSGYTF
TRBV28	once	TRBJ1-6	TRBD1	15	TGTGCCAGCAGCACACCAGGGGGCCATAATTCACCCCTCCACTTT	CASSTPGGHNSPLHF
TRBV19	.	TRBJ1-2	.	13	TGTGCCAGCGCTCCCCCAGGCAACTATGGCTACACCTTC	CASAPPGNYGYTF
TRBV7-2	.	TRBJ1-3	.	15	TGTGCCAGCAGCTTAGTTCAGGGCCGGGGAAACACCATATATTTT	CASSLVQGRGNTIYF
TRBV5-1	.	TRBJ2-6	TRBD2	18	TGCGCCAGCAGCACCATTCTAGCGGGAGATGCTGGGGCCAACGTCCTGACTTTC	CASSTILAGDAGANVLTF
TRBV2	.	TRBJ1-6	.	15	TGTGCCAGCATCCCGGACAGCCGTTATAATTCACCCCTCCACTTT	CASIPDSRYNSPLHF
TRBV7-9	.	TRBJ2-2	.	18	TGTGCCAGCAGCGCGGACAGGGCGGCGAGCGGGGCGATCGGGGAGCTGTTTTTT	CASSADRAASGAIGELFF
TRBV11-2	.	TRBJ2-3	TRBD2	16	TGTGCCAGCAGCTTATACGGGGGAGGGCAGACAGATACGCAGTATTTT	CASSLYGGGQTDTQYF
TRBV29-1	.	TRBJ1-1	TRBD1	15	TGCAGCGTTTCCGGGACAGGGAAAACGAACACTGAAGCTTTCTTT	CSVSGTGKTNTEAFF
TRBV2	.	TRBJ1-6	TRBD1	15	TGTGCCAGCAGAGAGAAGACAGGGGTCAATTCACCCCTCCACTTT	CASREKTGVNSPLHF
TRBV5-6	.	TRBJ2-3	TRBD2	16	TGTGCCAGCAGCTTGTCTAGCGGGAGCAACACAGATACGCAGTATTTT	CASSLSSGSNTDTQYF
TRBV6-5	.	TRBJ1-1	TRBD1	14	TGTGCCAGCATCTCGGACAGGGGGCTTCCTGAAGCTTTCTTT	CASISDRGLPEAFF
TRBV23-1	.	TRBJ1-1	.	14	TGCGCCAGCAGTCAGGGAGTTCCGAACACTGAAGCTTTCTTT	CASSQGVPNTEAFF
TRBV27	few	TRBJ2-2	TRBD2	16	TGTGCCAGCAGGGAGGGGACTAGCGTAGTGAGCGGGGAGCTGTTTTTT	CASREGTSVVSGELFF
TRBV12-5	.	TRBJ2-3	TRBD2	15	TGTGCTAGTGGTTTGGGCCGGACTAGCGGGGATACGCAGTATTTT	CASGLGRTSGDTQYF
TRBV2	.	TRBJ2-5	TRBD2	14	TGTGCCAGCACCCCGGGACTAGCGAAAGAGACCCAGTACTTC	CASTPGLAKETQYF
TRBV29-1	.	TRBJ1-1	.	13	TGCAGCGTTGGGACTCGCGCGAACACTGAAGCTTTCTTT	CSVGTRANTEAFF
TRBV27	few	TRBJ1-2	TRBD1	15	TGTGCCAGCAGGCGGACAGGGGGCGAAGGCTATGGCTACACCTTC	CASRRTGGEGYGYTF
TRBV2	.	TRBJ1-2	.	16	TGTGCCAGCAGTGAAGCCGTCGCAGGGAATAACTATGGCTACACCTTC	CASSEAVAGNNYGYTF
TRBV7-6	.	TRBJ2-7	TRBD2	15	TGTGCCAGCAGCGTAGTAGCGGGGTCTGGCTACGAGCAGTACTTC	CASSVVAGSGYEQYF
TRBV7-3	.	TRBJ2-1	TRBD2	16	TGTGCCAGCAGCTCTGTGGCGGGAGCGGTCGGGAATGAGCAGTTCTTC	CASSSVAGAVGNEQFF
TRBV12-3/TRBV12-4	.	TRBJ1-1	TRBD1	13	TGTGCCAGCAGTTCGGACAGGGAGAGGGCGTCATTCTTT	CASSSDRERASFF
TRBV19	.	TRBJ1-2	TRBD1	13	TGTGCCACCGGGGACAGGCCTAACTATGGCTACACCTTC	CATGDRPNYGYTF
TRBV27	.	TRBJ1-2	TRBD1	16	TGTGCCAGCAGTCCTGGGGGCCTCCGGACAGGGCGCGGCTACACCTTC	CASSPGGLRTGRGYTF
TRBV7-2	.	TRBJ2-2	.	16	TGTGCCAGCAGCGGAGGGGATTGGGGGAACACCGGGGAGCTGTTTTTT	CASSGGDWGNTGELFF
TRBV5-5	.	TRBJ2-7	TRBD1	13	TGTGCCAGCACCGGACAGGGATCCTACGAGCAGTACTTC	CASTGQGSYEQYF
TRBV5-1	.	TRBJ2-2	TRBD1	17	TGCGCCAGCAGCTTGCGAGGGACAGGATATACAGCCGGGGAGCTGTTTTTT	CASSLRGTGYTAGELFF
TRBV28	.	TRBJ2-4	.	14	TGTGCCAGCAGCCCTCTACAGGGTTCATACATTCAGTACTTC	CASSPLQGSYIQYF